This entry is about one TCR beta chain. This specimen belongs to a study of Ad26.COV2.S vaccination and SARS-CoV-2 variants. This CDR3 region has 14 residues. Germline V gene sequence: CDR1 LGHNA, CDR2 YSLEER. V lost 0 bases and J 3 bases, leaving 9 bases between the germline ends. Sequenced by immunoSEQ multiplex PCR; TCRdb stores in-frame clones only, minus some. The table has some 350,000 clones, about 85% seen once. Treatment given: over 15 received Ad26.COV2.S at low or high dose, single or two shots; a few received placebo; per-sample allocation not given. Each sample was drawn 63 days after the first injection (of vaccine or placebo).

Specimen: peripheral blood, collected in a trial of Ad26.COV2.S vaccine versus placebo. This sequence was found in a person between 18 and 65 years old who received the Ad26.COV2.S COVID-19 vaccine or a placebo. The rearrangement links TRBV4-3 to TRBJ2-7; the D gene is possibly TRBD2 (5 bases). The CDR3 spells CASSQDASSYEQYF. Written as DNA, the CDR3 is TGCGCCAGCAGCCAAGACGCTAGCAGCTACGAGCAGTACTTC.